The clone carrying this T cell receptor beta chain was seen repeatedly, ten times or more. CDR3 length: 14 amino acids. The trim removed 2 bases at V and 9 bases at J, leaving 8 bases unmatched. CDR1 is MNHEY and CDR2 is SVGEGT in the germline V gene. This table comes from immunoSEQ multiplex PCR, and its TCRdb copy is limited to in-frame clones, with some not included. The data contain about 250,000 clones, 85% to 95% of them singletons. The sample belongs to a study of blood T cell repertoires in COVID-19. The chain carries TRBV6-2 or TRBV6-3 and TRBJ2-7, with 9 positions matching TRBD2. The sequence was collected from a woman aged 18-35 years who had recovered from COVID-19. The material sequenced was PBMCs or T cells enriched from blood (not recorded which). The DNA for the CDR3 is TGTGCCAGCAGTTACCGGGCTAGCGGGGAGACGCAGTACTTC. This gives the protein CASSYRASGETQYF.